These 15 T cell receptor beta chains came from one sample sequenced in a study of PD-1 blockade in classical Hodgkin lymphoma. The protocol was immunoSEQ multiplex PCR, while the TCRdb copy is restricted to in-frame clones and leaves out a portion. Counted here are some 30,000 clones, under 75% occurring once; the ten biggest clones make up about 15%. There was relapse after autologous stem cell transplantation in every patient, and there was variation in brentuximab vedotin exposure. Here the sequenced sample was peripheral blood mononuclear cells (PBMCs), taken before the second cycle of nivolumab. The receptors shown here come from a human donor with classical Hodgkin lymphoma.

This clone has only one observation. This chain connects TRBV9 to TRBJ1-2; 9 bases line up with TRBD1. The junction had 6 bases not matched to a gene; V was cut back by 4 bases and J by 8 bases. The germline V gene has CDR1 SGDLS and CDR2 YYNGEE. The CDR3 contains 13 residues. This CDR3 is CASSSHRGRGYTF. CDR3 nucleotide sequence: TGTGCCAGCAGCAGTCACAGGGGGCGAGGCTACACCTTC.

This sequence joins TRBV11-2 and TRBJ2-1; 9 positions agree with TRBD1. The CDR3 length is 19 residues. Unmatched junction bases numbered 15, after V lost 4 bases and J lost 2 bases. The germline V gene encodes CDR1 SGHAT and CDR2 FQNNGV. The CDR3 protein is CASSYMPGQGSVAYNEQFF. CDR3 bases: TGTGCCAGCAGCTACATGCCGGGACAGGGTTCGGTGGCCTACAATGAGCAGTTCTTC.

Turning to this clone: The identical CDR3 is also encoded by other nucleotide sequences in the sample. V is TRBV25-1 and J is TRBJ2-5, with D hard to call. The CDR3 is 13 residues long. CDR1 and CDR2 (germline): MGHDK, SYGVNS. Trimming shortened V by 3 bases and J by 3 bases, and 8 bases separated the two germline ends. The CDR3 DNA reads TGTGCCAGCAGTGACTCGCCCAAAGAGACCCAGTACTTC. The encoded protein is CASSDSPKETQYF.

This CDR3 reads CAISATGVGMSTDTQYF. As DNA, the CDR3 is TGTGCCATCAGTGCTACAGGGGTAGGGATGAGCACAGATACGCAGTATTTT. The rearrangement uses TRBV10-3 and TRBJ2-3, with 7 bases lining up with TRBD1. This CDR3 comprises 17 residues. CDR1 is ENHRY, CDR2 SYGVKD, per germline. The junction had 10 bases not matched to a gene; V was cut back by 4 bases and J by 0 bases.

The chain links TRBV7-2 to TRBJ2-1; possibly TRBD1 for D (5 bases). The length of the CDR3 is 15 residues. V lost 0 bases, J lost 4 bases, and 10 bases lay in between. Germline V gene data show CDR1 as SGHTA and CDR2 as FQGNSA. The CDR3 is CASSLATDTYNEQFF. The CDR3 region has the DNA TGTGCCAGCAGCTTAGCGACAGATACTTACAATGAGCAGTTCTTC.

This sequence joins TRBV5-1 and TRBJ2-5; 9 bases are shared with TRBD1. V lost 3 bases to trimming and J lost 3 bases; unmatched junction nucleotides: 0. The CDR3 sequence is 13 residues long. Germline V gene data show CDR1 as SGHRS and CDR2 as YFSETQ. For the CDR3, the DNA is TGCGCCAGCAGCTGGGACAGGGAAGAGACCCAGTACTTC. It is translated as CASSWDREETQYF.

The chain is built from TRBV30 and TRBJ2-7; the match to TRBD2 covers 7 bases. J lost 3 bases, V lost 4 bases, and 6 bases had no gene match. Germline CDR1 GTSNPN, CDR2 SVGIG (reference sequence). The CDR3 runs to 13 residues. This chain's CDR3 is CAWTRGDNYEQYF. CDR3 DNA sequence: TGTGCCTGGACACGGGGGGATAACTACGAGCAGTACTTC. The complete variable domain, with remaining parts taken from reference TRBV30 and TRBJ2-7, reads SQTIHQWPATLVQPVGSPLSLECTVEGTSNPNLYWYRQAAGRGLQLLFYSVGIGQISSEVPQNLSASRPQDRQFILSSKKLLLSDSGFYLCAWTRGDNYEQYFGPGTRLTVT.

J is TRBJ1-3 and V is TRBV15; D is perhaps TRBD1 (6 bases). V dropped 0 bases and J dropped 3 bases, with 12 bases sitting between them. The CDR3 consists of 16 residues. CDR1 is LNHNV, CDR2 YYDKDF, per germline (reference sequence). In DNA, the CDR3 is TGTGCCACCAGCAGAGACGGTACAGGGCTTGGAAACACCATATATTTT. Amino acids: CATSRDGTGLGNTIYF.

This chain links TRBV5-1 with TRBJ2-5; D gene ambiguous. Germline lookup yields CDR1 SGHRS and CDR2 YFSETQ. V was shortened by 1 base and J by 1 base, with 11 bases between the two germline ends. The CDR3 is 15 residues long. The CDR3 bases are TGCGCCAGCAGCTTGAGTAGCAGGCCCCAAGAGACCCAGTACTTC. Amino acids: CASSLSSRPQETQYF. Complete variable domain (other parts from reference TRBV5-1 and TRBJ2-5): KAGVTQTPRYLIKTRGQQVTLSCSPISGHRSVSWYQQTPGQGLQFLFEYFSETQRNKGNFPGRFSGRQFSNSRSEMNVSTLELGDSALYLCASSLSSRPQETQYFGPGTRLLVL.

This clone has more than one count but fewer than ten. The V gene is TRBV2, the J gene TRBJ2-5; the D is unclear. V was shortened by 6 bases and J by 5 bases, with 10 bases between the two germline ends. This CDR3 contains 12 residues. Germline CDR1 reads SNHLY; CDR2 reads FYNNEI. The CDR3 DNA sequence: TGTGCCAGCAGCTACAGTGAGGAGACCCAGTACTTC. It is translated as CASSYSEETQYF.

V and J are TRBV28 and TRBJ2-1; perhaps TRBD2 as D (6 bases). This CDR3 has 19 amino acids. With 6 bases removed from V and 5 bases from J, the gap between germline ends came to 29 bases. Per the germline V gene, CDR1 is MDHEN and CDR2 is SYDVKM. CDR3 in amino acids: CASSTRRGGEKKTHNEQFF. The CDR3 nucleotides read TGTGCCAGCAGCACCCGCCGGGGCGGGGAAAAAAAAACACACAATGAGCAGTTCTTC.

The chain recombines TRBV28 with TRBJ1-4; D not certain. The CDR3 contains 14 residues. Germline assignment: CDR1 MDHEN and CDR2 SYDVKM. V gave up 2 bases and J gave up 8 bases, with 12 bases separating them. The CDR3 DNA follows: TGTGCCAGCAGTTTAGGTGGGAGGGAGGAAAAACTGTTTTTT. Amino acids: CASSLGGREEKLFF.

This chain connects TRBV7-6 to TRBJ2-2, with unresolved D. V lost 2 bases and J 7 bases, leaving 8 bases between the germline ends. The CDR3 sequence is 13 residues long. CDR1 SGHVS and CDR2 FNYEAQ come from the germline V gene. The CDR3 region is CASSLSQSGELFF. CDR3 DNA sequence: TGTGCCAGCAGCTTAAGTCAGAGCGGGGAGCTGTTTTTT. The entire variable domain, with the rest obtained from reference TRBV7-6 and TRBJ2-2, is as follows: GAGVSQSPRYKVTKRGQDVALRCDPISGHVSLYWYRQALGQGPEFLTYFNYEAQQDKSGLPNDRFSAERPEGSISTLTIQRTEQRDSAMYRCASSLSQSGELFFGEGSRLTVL.

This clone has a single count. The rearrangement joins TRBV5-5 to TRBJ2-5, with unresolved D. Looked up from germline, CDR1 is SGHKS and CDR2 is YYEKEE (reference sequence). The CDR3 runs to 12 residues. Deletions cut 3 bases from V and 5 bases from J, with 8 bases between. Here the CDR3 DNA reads TGTGCCAGCAGCTACCCCGGGGAGACCCAGTACTTC. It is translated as CASSYPGETQYF.

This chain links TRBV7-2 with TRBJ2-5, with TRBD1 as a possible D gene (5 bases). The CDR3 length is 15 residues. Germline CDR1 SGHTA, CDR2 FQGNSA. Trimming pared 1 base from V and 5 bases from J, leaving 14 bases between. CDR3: CASSLVVWGEETQYF. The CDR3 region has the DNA TGTGCCAGCAGCTTAGTGGTCTGGGGCGAGGAGACCCAGTACTTC.